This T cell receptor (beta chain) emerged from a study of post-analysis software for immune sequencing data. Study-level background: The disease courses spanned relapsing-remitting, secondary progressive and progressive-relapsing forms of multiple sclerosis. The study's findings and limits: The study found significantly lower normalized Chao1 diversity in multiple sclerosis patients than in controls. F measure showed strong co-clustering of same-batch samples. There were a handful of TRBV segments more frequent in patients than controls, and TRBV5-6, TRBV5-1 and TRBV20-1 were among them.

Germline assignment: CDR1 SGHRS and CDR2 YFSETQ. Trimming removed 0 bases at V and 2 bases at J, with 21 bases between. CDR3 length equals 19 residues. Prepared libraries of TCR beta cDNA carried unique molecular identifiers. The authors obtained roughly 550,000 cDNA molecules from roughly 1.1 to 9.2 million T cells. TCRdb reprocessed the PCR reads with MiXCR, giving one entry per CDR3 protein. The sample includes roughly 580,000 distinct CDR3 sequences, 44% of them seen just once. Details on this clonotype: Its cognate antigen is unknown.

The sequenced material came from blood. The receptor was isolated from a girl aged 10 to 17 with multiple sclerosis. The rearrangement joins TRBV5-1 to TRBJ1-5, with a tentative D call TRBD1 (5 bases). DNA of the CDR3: TGCGCCAGCAGCTTGGGCATCGGGCAGGACACATATGGCAATCAGCCCCAGCATTTT. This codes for CASSLGIGQDTYGNQPQHF.